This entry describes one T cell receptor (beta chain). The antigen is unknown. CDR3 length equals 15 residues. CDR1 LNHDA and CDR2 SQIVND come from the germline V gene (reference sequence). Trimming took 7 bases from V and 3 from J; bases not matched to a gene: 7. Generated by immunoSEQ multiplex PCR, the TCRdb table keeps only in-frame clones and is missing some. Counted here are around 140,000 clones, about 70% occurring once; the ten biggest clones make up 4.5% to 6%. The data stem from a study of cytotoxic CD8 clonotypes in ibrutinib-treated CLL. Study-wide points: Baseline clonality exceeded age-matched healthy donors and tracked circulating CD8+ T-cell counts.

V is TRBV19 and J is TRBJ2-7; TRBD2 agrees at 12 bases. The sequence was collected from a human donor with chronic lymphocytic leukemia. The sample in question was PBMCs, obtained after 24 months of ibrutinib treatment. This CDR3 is CASTWTSGTRYEQYF. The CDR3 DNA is TGTGCCAGTACCTGGACTAGCGGGACGCGCTACGAGCAGTACTTC.